This is a list of T cell receptor beta chains from one sample in a study of vaccination effects on CD4 cells after COVID-19. Antigens of these TCRs are unknown. Libraries were prepared by immunoSEQ multiplex PCR; TCRdb keeps only in-frame clonotypes and omits some of them. The repertoire holds some 28,000 clones, with under 85% as singletons. Sequenced here: CD4+ T cells from PBMCs cultured with SARS-CoV-2 spike peptides, sampled before COVID-19 vaccination. The receptors shown here come from a human donor who received a COVID-19 vaccine. The CDR3 runs from the conserved cysteine through the conserved F or W. The order of the fields is D gene, V gene, CDR3 length, J gene, clone size, CDR3 protein, CDR3 DNA. A D gene is named only where the DNA matches it firmly. Size tells how often a clone was seen (once, few, many) or the class of an expanded clone, and some rows leave it out.

>-|TRBV21-1|17|TRBJ1-1|-
CASSPRLRDRGNTEAFF
TGTGCCAGCAGCCCTCGTTTGAGGGACAGGGGGAACACTGAAGCTTTCTTT
>-|TRBV5-4|13|TRBJ2-3|-
CASTPGATDTQYF
TGTGCCAGCACCCCGGGGGCGACGGATACGCAGTATTTT
>TRBD1|TRBV7-9|14|TRBJ2-7|-
CASSLQGVSYEQYF
TGTGCCAGCAGCCTACAGGGGGTTTCCTACGAGCAGTACTTC
>-|TRBV5-5|14|TRBJ1-1|few
CASSLRQQNTEAFF
TGTGCCAGCAGCTTGCGACAGCAGAACACTGAAGCTTTCTTT
>-|TRBV5-4|15|TRBJ2-1|-
CASSLDPSSYNEQFF
TGTGCCAGCAGCTTGGACCCTAGCTCCTACAATGAGCAGTTCTTC
>-|TRBV7-2|14|TRBJ2-1|-
CASSSISPYNEQFF
TGTGCCAGCAGCAGTATTTCCCCCTACAATGAGCAGTTCTTC
>-|TRBV19|14|TRBJ1-6|-
CASSAQGGNSPLHF
TGTGCCAGTAGTGCTCAGGGAGGTAATTCACCCCTCCACTTT
>-|TRBV29-1|14|TRBJ1-2|-
CSVEDLGTRDGYTF
TGCAGCGTTGAAGATTTGGGAACCAGGGATGGCTACACCTTC
>-|TRBV5-1|15|TRBJ1-6|few
CASSSGRGYNSPLHF
TGCGCCAGCAGCTCCGGACGGGGGTATAATTCACCCCTCCACTTT
>TRBD1|TRBV7-3|14|TRBJ2-3|-
CASSPLRAGGTQYF
TGTGCCAGCAGCCCCCTAAGGGCAGGGGGTACGCAGTATTTT
>TRBD1|TRBV6-2/TRBV6-3|17|TRBJ1-5|-
CASSYSWVRGLRQPQHF
TGTGCCAGCAGTTACTCCTGGGTCAGGGGGCTGAGACAGCCCCAGCATTTT
>TRBD2|TRBV9|16|TRBJ2-5|-
CASSPRGAGVQETQYF
TGTGCCAGCAGCCCCCGGGGAGCGGGGGTACAGGAGACCCAGTACTTC
>-|TRBV6-2/TRBV6-3|13|TRBJ2-5|-
CASSWGAGETQYF
TGTGCCAGCAGCTGGGGGGCCGGGGAGACCCAGTACTTC
>TRBD1|TRBV23-1|15|TRBJ1-2|-
CASSQPRTGIYGYTF
TGCGCCAGCAGTCAACCCAGGACAGGGATCTATGGCTACACCTTC
>TRBD1|TRBV5-4|14|TRBJ1-6|-
CASTIDRDKDPLHF
TGTGCCAGCACCATAGACAGGGATAAAGATCCCCTCCACTTT
>-|TRBV7-2|17|TRBJ2-2|-
CASSPLAGIPNTGELFF
TGTGCCAGCAGCCCCTTAGCAGGGATCCCGAACACCGGGGAGCTGTTTTTT